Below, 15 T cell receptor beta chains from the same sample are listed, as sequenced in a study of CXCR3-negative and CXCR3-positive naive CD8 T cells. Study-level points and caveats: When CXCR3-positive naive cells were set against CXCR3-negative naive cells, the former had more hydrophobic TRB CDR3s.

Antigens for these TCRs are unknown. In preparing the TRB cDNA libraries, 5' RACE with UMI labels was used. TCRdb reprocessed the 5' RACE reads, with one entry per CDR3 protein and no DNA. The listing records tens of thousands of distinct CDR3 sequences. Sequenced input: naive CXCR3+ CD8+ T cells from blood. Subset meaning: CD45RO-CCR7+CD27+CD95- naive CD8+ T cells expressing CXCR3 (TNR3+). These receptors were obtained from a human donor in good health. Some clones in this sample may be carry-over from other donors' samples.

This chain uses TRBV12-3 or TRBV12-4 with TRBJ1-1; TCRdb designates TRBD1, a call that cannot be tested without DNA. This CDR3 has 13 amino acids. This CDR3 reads CASSLGGIAEAFF.

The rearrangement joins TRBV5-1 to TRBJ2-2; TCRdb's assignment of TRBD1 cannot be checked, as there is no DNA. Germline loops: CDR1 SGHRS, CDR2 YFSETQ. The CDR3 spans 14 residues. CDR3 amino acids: CASSSAGAFGELFF.

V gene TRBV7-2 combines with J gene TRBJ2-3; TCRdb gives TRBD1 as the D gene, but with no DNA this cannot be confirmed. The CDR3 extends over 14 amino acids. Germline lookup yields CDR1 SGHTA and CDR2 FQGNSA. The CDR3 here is CASSLLTGTDTQYF.

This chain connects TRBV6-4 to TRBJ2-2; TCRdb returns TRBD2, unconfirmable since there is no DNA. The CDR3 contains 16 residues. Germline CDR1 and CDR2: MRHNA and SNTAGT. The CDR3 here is CASSASAGVYTGELVF.

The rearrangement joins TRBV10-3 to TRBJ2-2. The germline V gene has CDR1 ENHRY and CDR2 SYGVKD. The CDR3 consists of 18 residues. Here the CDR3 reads CASSPVVMWGASTGELFF.

CDR3 region: CASSLGHLSYEQYF. The chain combines TRBV6-5 with TRBJ2-7; TCRdb names TRBD1, which stays unverified in the absence of DNA. Germline CDR1 MNHEY, CDR2 SVGAGI. CDR3 length equals 14 residues.

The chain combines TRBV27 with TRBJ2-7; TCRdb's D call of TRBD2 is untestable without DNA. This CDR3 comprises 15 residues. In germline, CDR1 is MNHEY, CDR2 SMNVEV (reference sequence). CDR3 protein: CASSPRGSSLYEQYF.

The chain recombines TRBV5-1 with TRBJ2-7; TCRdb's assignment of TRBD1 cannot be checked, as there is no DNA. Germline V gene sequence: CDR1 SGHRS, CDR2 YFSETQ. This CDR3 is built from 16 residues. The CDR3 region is CASSFELTGASYEQYF. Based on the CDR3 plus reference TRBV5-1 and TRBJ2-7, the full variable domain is KAGVTQTPRYLIKTRGQQVTLSCSPISGHRSVSWYQQTPGQGLQFLFEYFSETQRNKGNFPGRFSGRQFSNSRSEMNVSTLELGDSALYLCASSFELTGASYEQYFGPGTRLTVT.

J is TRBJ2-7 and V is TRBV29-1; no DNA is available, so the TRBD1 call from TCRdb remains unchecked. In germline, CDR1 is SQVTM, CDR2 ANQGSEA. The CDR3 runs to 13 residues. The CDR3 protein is CSVQTGLTYEQYF.

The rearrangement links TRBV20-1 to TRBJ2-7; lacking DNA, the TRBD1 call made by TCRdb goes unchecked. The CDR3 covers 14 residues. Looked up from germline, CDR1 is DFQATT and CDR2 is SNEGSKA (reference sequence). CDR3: CSARDGGSPYEQYF.

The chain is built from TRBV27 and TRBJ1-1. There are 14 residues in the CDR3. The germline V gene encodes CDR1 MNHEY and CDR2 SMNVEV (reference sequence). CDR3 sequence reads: CASSSETPAVEAFF.

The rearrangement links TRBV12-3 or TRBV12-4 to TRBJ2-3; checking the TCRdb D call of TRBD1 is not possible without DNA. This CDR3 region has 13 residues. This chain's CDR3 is CATQTGETDTQYF.

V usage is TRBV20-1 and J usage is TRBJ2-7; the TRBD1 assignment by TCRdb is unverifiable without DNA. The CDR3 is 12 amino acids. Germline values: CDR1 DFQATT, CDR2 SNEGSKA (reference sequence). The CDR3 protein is CSAPERSYEQYF.

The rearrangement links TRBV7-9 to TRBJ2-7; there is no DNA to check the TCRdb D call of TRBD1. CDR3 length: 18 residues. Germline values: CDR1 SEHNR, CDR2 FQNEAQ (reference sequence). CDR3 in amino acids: CASSLGESRQGGSYEQYF.

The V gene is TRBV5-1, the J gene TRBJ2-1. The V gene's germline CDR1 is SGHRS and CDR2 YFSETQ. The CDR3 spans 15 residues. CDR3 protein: CASSITGGSYNEQFF.